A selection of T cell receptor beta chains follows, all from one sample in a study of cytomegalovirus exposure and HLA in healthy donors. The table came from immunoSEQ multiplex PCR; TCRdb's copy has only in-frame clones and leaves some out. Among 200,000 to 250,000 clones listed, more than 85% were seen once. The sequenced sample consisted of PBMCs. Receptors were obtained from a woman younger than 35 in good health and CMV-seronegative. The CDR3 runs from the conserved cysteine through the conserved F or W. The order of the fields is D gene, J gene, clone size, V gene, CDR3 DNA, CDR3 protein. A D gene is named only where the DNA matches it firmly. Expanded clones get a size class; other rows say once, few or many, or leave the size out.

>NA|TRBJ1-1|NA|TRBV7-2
TGTGCCAGCAGCCTGAGAACAGGGAACACTGAAGCTTTCTTT
CASSLRTGNTEAFF
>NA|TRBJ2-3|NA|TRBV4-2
TGTGCCAGCAGCCAAGCGTCCGGGGGGAAGGGGGGGAGCACAGATACGCAGTATTTT
CASSQASGGKGGSTDTQYF
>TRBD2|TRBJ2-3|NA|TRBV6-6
TGTGCCAGCAGTACCGGGACTAACACAGATACGCAGTATTTT
CASSTGTNTDTQYF
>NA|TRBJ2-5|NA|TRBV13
TGTGCCAGCAGCGGAGGCTCTATCCAAGAGACCCAGTACTTC
CASSGGSIQETQYF
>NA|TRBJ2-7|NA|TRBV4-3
TGCGCCAGCAGCCAAGATCCCCCCAGGGGACCGGAAGTGCTCCCCTACGAGCAGTACTTC
CASSQDPPRGPEVLPYEQYF
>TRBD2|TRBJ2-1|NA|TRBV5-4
TGTGCCAGCAGCTTGGGGACTAGCGCGAGCTCCTACAATGAGCAGTTCTTC
CASSLGTSASSYNEQFF
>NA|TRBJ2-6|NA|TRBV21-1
TGTGCCAGCCCACAGGGGGCCAACGTCCTGACTTTC
CASPQGANVLTF
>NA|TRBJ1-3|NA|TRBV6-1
TGTGCCAGCAGTGAAGGGACAGCTGGAAACACCATATATTTT
CASSEGTAGNTIYF
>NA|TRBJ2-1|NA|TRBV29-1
TGCAGCGTTGAAGGGTTGGACGGAGGTTACAATGAGCAGTTCTTC
CSVEGLDGGYNEQFF
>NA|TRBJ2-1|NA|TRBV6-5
TGTGCCAGCAGTTACTCATCGTACAATGAGCAGTTCTTC
CASSYSSYNEQFF
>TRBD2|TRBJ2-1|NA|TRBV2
TGTGCCAGGACAACTAGCGGGGGATCCTGGGAGCAGTTCTTC
CARTTSGGSWEQFF
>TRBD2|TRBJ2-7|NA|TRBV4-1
TGCGCCAGCAGCCGCCCAGCGGGAGGGGGTAGTTCCTACGAGCAGTACTTC
CASSRPAGGGSSYEQYF
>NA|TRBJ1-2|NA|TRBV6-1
TGTGCCAGCAGTGACGGTAGTTTCTATGGCTACACCTTC
CASSDGSFYGYTF
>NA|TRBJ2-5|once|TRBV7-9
TGTGCCAGCAGCTATGTTCTTCAAGAGACCCAGTACTTC
CASSYVLQETQYF
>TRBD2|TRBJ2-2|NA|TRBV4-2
TGTGCCAGCAGCCAAGATCTGCGGGGGGGCACCGGGGAGCTGTTTTTT
CASSQDLRGGTGELFF
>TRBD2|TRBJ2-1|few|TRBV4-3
TGCGCCAGCAGCCAAGATCCTAGCGGGGGCCCGTATGAGCAGTTCTTC
CASSQDPSGGPYEQFF
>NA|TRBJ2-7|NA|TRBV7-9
TGTGCCAGCAGCTTAGGACAGTCCCTGACCGAGCAGTACTTC
CASSLGQSLTEQYF
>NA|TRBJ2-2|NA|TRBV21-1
TGTGCCAGCAAAACGGGGGGACAGGGACGGTTTAACGCCGGGGAGCTGTTTTTT
CASKTGGQGRFNAGELFF
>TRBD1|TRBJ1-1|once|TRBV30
TGTGCCTGGAGTGTAACAGGGGGCGCGGCCGAAGCTTTCTTT
CAWSVTGGAAEAFF
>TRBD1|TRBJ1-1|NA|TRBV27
TGTGCCAGCAGGAAACAGGGGGAGAACACTGAAGCTTTCTTT
CASRKQGENTEAFF
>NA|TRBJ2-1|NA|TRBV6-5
TGTGCCAGCAGTTCGACCGCGGGTGCATCCTACAATGAGCAGTTCTTC
CASSSTAGASYNEQFF
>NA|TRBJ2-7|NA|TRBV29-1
TGCAGCGTTGGTAAGAGCATGTACGAGCAGTACTTC
CSVGKSMYEQYF
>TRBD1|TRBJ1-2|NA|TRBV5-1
TGCGCCAGCAGCGGGGACAGGGATGGCTACACCTTC
CASSGDRDGYTF
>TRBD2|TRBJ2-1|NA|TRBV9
TGTGCCAGCAGCGTAGTAACTAGCGGGGTTGTGTTCTTC
CASSVVTSGVVFF
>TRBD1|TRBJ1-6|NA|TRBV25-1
TGTGCCAGCAGTGGGGGACAGGGGAATTCACCCCTCCACTTT
CASSGGQGNSPLHF
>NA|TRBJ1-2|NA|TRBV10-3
TGTGCCATCAGTGAGTCGCCACTCCGCAACTATGGCTACACCTTC
CAISESPLRNYGYTF
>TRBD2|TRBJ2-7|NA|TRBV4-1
TGCGCCAGCAGACAGATCTCTAGCGGGAGCTACGAGCAGTACTTC
CASRQISSGSYEQYF
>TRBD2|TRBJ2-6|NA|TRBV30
TGTGCCTGGAAGAGCGGGAGGGTGATTACTGGGGCCAACGTCCTGACTTTC
CAWKSGRVITGANVLTF
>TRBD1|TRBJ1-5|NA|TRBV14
TGTGCCAGCAGCCAAGAGTCTTTGGAGGACAGGGTATGTGGAAGCAATCAGCCCCAGCATTTT
CASSQESLEDRVCGSNQPQHF
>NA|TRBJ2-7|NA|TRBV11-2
TGTGCCAGCAGCCACAGACTAGGGAATAACTACGAGCAGTACTTC
CASSHRLGNNYEQYF
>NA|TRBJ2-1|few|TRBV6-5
TGTGCCAGCAGTTACTCAAACAGGGACCCTGAGCAGTTCTTC
CASSYSNRDPEQFF
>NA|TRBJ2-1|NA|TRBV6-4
TGTGCCAGCAGCGTTGACTACGCTTACAATGAGCAGTTCTTC
CASSVDYAYNEQFF
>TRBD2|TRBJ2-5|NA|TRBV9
TGTGCCAGCAGCGAGGGACTAGCGGGCCAAGAGACCCAGTACTTC
CASSEGLAGQETQYF
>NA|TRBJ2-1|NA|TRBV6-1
TGTGCCAGCAGTGAAATCGCCAGCGGGTATGACAATGAGCAGTTCTTC
CASSEIASGYDNEQFF
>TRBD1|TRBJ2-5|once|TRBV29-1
TGCAGCGTTGAAGATCGAGGGGGCGTGCAAGAGACCCAGTACTTC
CSVEDRGGVQETQYF
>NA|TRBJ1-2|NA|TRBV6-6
TGTGCCAGCAGCCCTTCCCCCCGGACAGTCTGCTGCTACACCTTC
CASSPSPRTVCCYTF
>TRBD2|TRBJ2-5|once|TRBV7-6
TGTGCCAGCAGCCCACTCGTAGCCGGGACTAGCGGGAGTCAAGAGACCCAGTACTTC
CASSPLVAGTSGSQETQYF
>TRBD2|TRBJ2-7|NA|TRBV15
TGTGCCACCAGCAGAGAGTTCCCGGGACTAGCATACGAGCAGTACTTC
CATSREFPGLAYEQYF
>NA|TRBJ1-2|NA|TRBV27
TGTGCCAGCACCCAACTACAGTTCGGGGGATTGGGTGGCTACACCTTC
CASTQLQFGGLGGYTF
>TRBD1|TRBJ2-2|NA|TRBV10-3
TGTGCCATCAGAGGGACAGGGGTAGGGGAGCTGTTTTTT
CAIRGTGVGELFF
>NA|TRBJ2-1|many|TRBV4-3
TGCGCCAGCAGCCAAGATTTGGCCACCCCCTACAATGAGCAGTTCTTC
CASSQDLATPYNEQFF
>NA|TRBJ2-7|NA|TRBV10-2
TGCGCCAGCAGGGAGACGGGACTGGGGTACGAGCAGTACTTC
CASRETGLGYEQYF
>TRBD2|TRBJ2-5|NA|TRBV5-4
TGTGCCAGCAGCCAAGGAGCGGGAGCTGGTAAGGAGACCCAGTACTTC
CASSQGAGAGKETQYF
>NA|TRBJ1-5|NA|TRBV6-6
TGTGCCAGCAGTTTCCGGGGTAGCAATCAGCCCCAGCATTTT
CASSFRGSNQPQHF
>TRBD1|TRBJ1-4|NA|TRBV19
TGTGCCAGTAGTATCCCCCCGACAGGGAAAGGAGGAGGAAAACTGTTTTTT
CASSIPPTGKGGGKLFF
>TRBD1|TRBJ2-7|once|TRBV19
TGTGCCAGTAGTATACCGGGACAGTGGACCTACGAGCAGTACTTC
CASSIPGQWTYEQYF
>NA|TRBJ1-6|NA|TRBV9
TGTGCCAGCAGCGTCCCCGGGAACGATTCACCCCTCCACTTT
CASSVPGNDSPLHF
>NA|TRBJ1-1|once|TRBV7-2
TGTGCCAGCAGCTTAGGGGGCGGATTCACTGAAGCTTTCTTT
CASSLGGGFTEAFF
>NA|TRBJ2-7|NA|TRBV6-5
TGTGCCAGCAGTTACTCCGGGGGAAACGAGCAGTACTTC
CASSYSGGNEQYF
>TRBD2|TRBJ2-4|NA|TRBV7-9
TGTGCCAGCAGCCCGCTAGCGGGGGGGCGTGGGGAAAACATTCAGTACTTC
CASSPLAGGRGENIQYF
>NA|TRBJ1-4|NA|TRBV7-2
TGTGCCAGCAGCCCGGGACAAGGTGGTGAAAAACTGTTTTTT
CASSPGQGGEKLFF
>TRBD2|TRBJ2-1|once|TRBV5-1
TGCGCCAGCAGACAAAATAGTCTAGCGGGACGCGGTGAGCAGTTCTTC
CASRQNSLAGRGEQFF